The 26 T cell receptor beta chains listed next were all sequenced from one sample in a study of T cells in Graves' hyperthyroidism and ophthalmopathy. There were TCR beta CDR3 regions amplified from RNA transcripts. When the TCR CDR3 underwent first-round RT-PCR, the HTBI primer set was used. TCRdb ran MiXCR on the multiplex PCR reads and lists one entry per CDR3 protein. The data contain roughly 740,000 distinct CDR3 sequences, around 15% of them singletons. The material sequenced was blood. The receptors here all came from a man in his late teens or twenties with Graves' hyperthyroidism.

This rearrangement joins TRBV7-9 to TRBJ2-7, with D perhaps matching TRBD2 (6 bases). The ends were cut back, 5 bases at V and 2 bases at J, with 19 bases in the middle. The CDR3 totals 16 residues. CDR1 is SEHNR, CDR2 FQNEAQ, per germline (reference sequence). The CDR3 region has the DNA TGTGCCAGCAGCCCCTTGGCGGGGCGCTTCCCCTACGAGCAGTACTTC. It codes for CASSPLAGRFPYEQYF.

V is TRBV6-1 and J is TRBJ2-4; weak D call: TRBD2 (6 bases). Trimming cost V 6 bases and J 3 bases, with 18 bases left between them. CDR1 is MNHNS, CDR2 SASEGT, per germline. The CDR3 runs to 16 residues. CDR3 DNA: TGTGCCAGCAGCCCCAGTGGGGGAGGAGGCAAAAACATTCAGTACTTC. Its protein is CASSPSGGGGKNIQYF.

Ten or more counts support this clonotype. This chain joins TRBV14 and TRBJ1-1, with D unresolved. V lost 5 bases and J lost 1, with 8 bases in between. Germline loops: CDR1 SGHDN, CDR2 FVKESK. CDR3 length equals 13 residues. The CDR3 DNA is TGTGCCAGCAGCGCGGTCACGAACACTGAAGCTTTCTTT. Translated: CASSAVTNTEAFF.

This clonotype came up many times. This chain connects TRBV3-1 to TRBJ2-2; 13 bases match TRBD2. This CDR3 is 18 amino acids long. Germline-derived CDR1 and CDR2 are LGHDT and YNNKEL (reference sequence). V was pared by 2 bases and J by 5 bases, with 8 bases of the junction left unmatched. The CDR3 here is CASSQTPGTSGMTGELFF. In DNA, the CDR3 is TGTGCCAGCAGCCAAACCCCCGGGACTAGCGGGATGACCGGGGAGCTGTTTTTT.

The rearrangement uses TRBV10-1 and TRBJ2-3, with D possibly TRBD1 on 6 matching bases. Trimming removed 6 bases from V and 8 bases from J, with 18 bases in between. Per the germline V gene, CDR1 is WNHNN and CDR2 is SYGVQD (reference sequence). This CDR3 contains 14 residues. The CDR3 nucleotides are TGCGCCAGCAGCGCTGGGACACCGGTGGGTACGCAGTATTTT. Residues: CASSAGTPVGTQYF.

This clonotype appeared a few times. The V gene is TRBV28, the J gene TRBJ2-7; the D gene is possibly TRBD2 (5 bases). The CDR3 is 15 amino acids. In germline, CDR1 is MDHEN, CDR2 SYDVKM. V dropped 5 bases and J dropped 4 bases, with 18 bases sitting between them. CDR3: CASSPPGYEAYEQYF. The CDR3 region has the DNA TGTGCCAGCAGTCCTCCGGGGTATGAAGCTTACGAGCAGTACTTC.

In this sample, this clonotype turned up many times. V gene TRBV28 combines with J gene TRBJ1-2; 7 bases are a match to TRBD1. CDR1 is MDHEN and CDR2 is SYDVKM in the germline V gene. V shed 2 bases, J shed 4 bases, and the junction held 4 bases outside the gene matches. The length of the CDR3 is 14 residues. The CDR3 DNA sequence: TGTGCCAGCAGTTTAGGGGACAGTATCTATGGCTACACCTTC. It codes for CASSLGDSIYGYTF.

This clonotype showed up many times. The rearrangement joins TRBV3-1 to TRBJ2-5; tentative D call: TRBD2 (6 bases). The ends were cut back, 1 base at V and 4 bases at J, with 16 bases in the middle. Germline assignment: CDR1 LGHDT and CDR2 YNNKEL (reference sequence). CDR3 length equals 16 residues. The DNA of the CDR3 is TGTGCCAGCAGCCAAGGGAGGCGGGACTCTCGAGAGACCCAGTACTTC. Translating gives CASSQGRRDSRETQYF.

This chain connects TRBV5-1 to TRBJ1-1, with 7 bases fitting TRBD1. Germline CDR1 is SGHRS and CDR2 is YFSETQ. V lost 1 base to trimming and J lost 2 bases; unmatched junction nucleotides: 5. This CDR3 has 15 amino acids. The CDR3 region has the DNA TGCGCCAGCAGCTTGAGGGGGCCTGACAACACTGAAGCTTTCTTT. Encoded protein: CASSLRGPDNTEAFF.

J is TRBJ1-3 and V is TRBV7-9, with D hard to call. There are 15 residues in the CDR3. CDR1 and CDR2 (germline): SEHNR, FQNEAQ (reference sequence). The germline V and J ends were trimmed by 1 base and 4 bases, with 11 bases remaining between them. The CDR3 reads CASSLGGRRGNTIYF. For the CDR3, the DNA is TGTGCCAGCAGCTTAGGGGGTCGTCGCGGAAACACCATATATTTT. Based on the CDR3 plus reference TRBV7-9 and TRBJ1-3, the full variable domain is DTGVSQNPRHKITKRGQNVTFRCDPISEHNRLYWYRQTLGQGPEFLTYFQNEAQLEKSRLLSDRFSAERPKGSFSTLEIQRTEQGDSAMYLCASSLGGRRGNTIYFGEGSWLTVV.

This clonotype has ten or more counts. This chain links TRBV11-3 with TRBJ2-1, with TRBD2 as a possible D gene (6 bases). V was shortened by 10 bases and J by 2 bases, with 9 bases between the two germline ends. The CDR3 covers 12 residues. Germline CDR1 SGHNT, CDR2 YENEEA. The CDR3 here is CATGGAYNEQFF. CDR3 bases: TGTGCCACCGGAGGGGCCTACAATGAGCAGTTCTTC.

This clonotype was found many times. The rearrangement links TRBV2 to TRBJ1-5; D gene unclear. The germline V gene encodes CDR1 SNHLY and CDR2 FYNNEI. Trimming pared 4 bases from V and 6 bases from J, leaving 4 bases between. The CDR3 is 11 amino acids. CDR3 nucleotides: TGTGCCAGCAGTGGTTCTCAGCCCCAGCATTTT. Its protein product is CASSGSQPQHF.

V and J are TRBV7-9 and TRBJ2-1; D assignment may be TRBD1 or TRBD2 (5 bases each). Trimming took off 4 bases at V and 0 bases at J, with 16 bases between the two ends. Germline V lookup: CDR1 SEHNR, CDR2 FQNEAQ (reference sequence). This CDR3 region has 17 residues. The CDR3 loop is CASSSPRDHNSYNEQFF. In DNA, the CDR3 is TGTGCCAGCAGCTCCCCTAGGGACCACAACTCCTACAATGAGCAGTTCTTC.

The V gene is TRBV28, the J gene TRBJ2-7; 7 bases are shared with TRBD1. CDR1 MDHEN and CDR2 SYDVKM come from the germline V gene. The ends lost 8 bases at V and 2 bases at J; junction bases unmatched: 3. The CDR3 is 12 residues long. CDR3 region: CASATGAYEQYF. Written as DNA, the CDR3 is TGTGCCAGCGCCACAGGGGCCTACGAGCAGTACTTC.

This clonotype appeared a few times. The chain combines TRBV9 with TRBJ2-7; 9 bases line up with TRBD2. This CDR3 has 15 residues. Germline V gene sequence: CDR1 SGDLS, CDR2 YYNGEE. Losses at the gene ends were 0 bases for V and 7 bases for J; bases not matched to a gene: 8. The CDR3, as DNA: TGTGCCAGCAGCGTAGACGCGGGAGGGACGCGGGAGCAGTACTTC. This codes for CASSVDAGGTREQYF.

Many counts were recorded for this clonotype. The J gene is TRBJ1-1, the V gene TRBV19; D ambiguous. This CDR3 region has 13 residues. The V end was cut by 3 bases, the J end by 2 bases, with 7 bases between. Germline loops: CDR1 LNHDA, CDR2 SQIVND (reference sequence). CDR3 coding DNA: TGTGCCAGTAGTATCGGCGGAAACACTGAAGCTTTCTTT. It codes for CASSIGGNTEAFF.

This clonotype was detected ten times or more. V gene TRBV28 combines with J gene TRBJ2-7; possible D gene TRBD2, 5 bases. V was pared by 5 bases and J by 0 bases, with 14 bases between. The germline V gene has CDR1 MDHEN and CDR2 SYDVKM. The CDR3 totals 15 residues. The CDR3 spells CASSPSGSSSYEQYF. CDR3 DNA: TGTGCCAGCAGTCCCAGCGGTTCGAGCTCCTACGAGCAGTACTTC.

This clonotype has just a few counts. The chain recombines TRBV4-1 with TRBJ2-7, with D possibly TRBD1 on 5 matching bases. V was shortened by 2 bases and J by 3 bases, with 8 bases between the two germline ends. The CDR3 length is 13 residues. Germline CDR1 MGHRA, CDR2 YSYEKL. The CDR3 loop reads CASSQRGGYEQYF. In nucleotides, the CDR3 is TGCGCCAGCAGCCAAAGGGGCGGCTACGAGCAGTACTTC.

The chain joins TRBV5-1 to TRBJ1-6; D ambiguous. Germline V CDR1 and CDR2: SGHRS, YFSETQ. The V and J ends lost 4 bases and 11 bases respectively, with 13 bases between them. The CDR3 sequence is 13 residues long. The CDR3 DNA reads as TGCGCCAGCAGCCCCTCGGATCAGACACCCCTCCACTTT. This encodes CASSPSDQTPLHF.

The chain employs TRBV24-1 and TRBJ2-1; D may be TRBD2 (5 bases). CDR1 is KGHDR, CDR2 SFDVKD, per germline. The CDR3 contains 18 residues. With 0 bases removed from V and 6 bases from J, the gap between germline ends came to 20 bases. The CDR3 protein is CATSDLNRRGFAVNEQFF. In DNA, the CDR3 is TGTGCCACCAGTGATTTGAACCGTCGGGGTTTCGCTGTCAATGAGCAGTTCTTC.

This clonotype showed up many times. The rearrangement links TRBV7-9 to TRBJ2-7, with TRBD1 matching 10 bases. There are 15 residues in the CDR3. Germline assignment: CDR1 SEHNR and CDR2 FQNEAQ (reference sequence). After removal of 3 bases from V and 5 bases from J, the junction contained 7 bases not matched to a gene. The DNA for the CDR3 is TGTGCCAGCAGCTTCGGGACAGGGGCAGGAGACGAGCAGTACTTC. Translation: CASSFGTGAGDEQYF. Based on the CDR3 plus reference TRBV7-9 and TRBJ2-7, the full variable domain is DTGVSQNPRHKITKRGQNVTFRCDPISEHNRLYWYRQTLGQGPEFLTYFQNEAQLEKSRLLSDRFSAERPKGSFSTLEIQRTEQGDSAMYLCASSFGTGAGDEQYFGPGTRLTVT.

A few counts support this clonotype. The gene calls are TRBV6-2 or TRBV6-3 and TRBJ2-1; D gene ambiguous. The length of the CDR3 is 14 residues. CDR1 MNHEY and CDR2 SVGEGT come from the germline V gene. The ends were cut back, 8 bases at V and 4 bases at J, with 15 bases in the middle. The CDR3 DNA is TGTGCCAGCGCCACGGATCCGCGATACAATGAGCAGTTCTTC. This translates into CASATDPRYNEQFF.

The chain couples TRBV28 to TRBJ1-4; TRBD1 agrees at 8 bases. The CDR3 consists of 15 residues. The germline V gene encodes CDR1 MDHEN and CDR2 SYDVKM. V shed 6 bases and J 5 bases; nucleotides not matched to a gene: 8. As DNA, the CDR3 is TGTGCCAGCAGGGGTCCGGACAGGGAGAATGAAAAACTGTTTTTT. This encodes CASRGPDRENEKLFF.

There are many counts of this clonotype. DNA for the CDR3: TGCAGTGCTAAGTCCGGACAGGGGGTCGATACGCAGTATTTT. As protein: CSAKSGQGVDTQYF. This sequence joins TRBV20-1 and TRBJ2-3; 10 bases fit TRBD1. Germline trimming cut 4 bases from V and 6 bases from J; bases unmatched to any gene: 7. The CDR3 has 14 residues. Germline CDR1 reads DFQATT; CDR2 reads SNEGSKA (reference sequence).

This clonotype was counted ten times or more. The rearrangement uses TRBV18 and TRBJ2-4; D gene uncertain. This CDR3 region has 13 residues. Germline assignment: CDR1 KGHSH and CDR2 LQKENI. V lost 8 bases and J lost 7, with 15 bases in between. CDR3: CASREPDLNIQYF. The CDR3 bases are TGTGCCAGCCGCGAACCGGACCTCAACATTCAGTACTTC.

This clonotype was seen repeatedly, ten times or more. The chain uses TRBV29-1 and TRBJ2-7, with D possibly being TRBD1 (6 bases). The CDR3 spans 13 residues. Germline CDR1 is SQVTM and CDR2 is ANQGSEA. The germline V and J ends were trimmed by 6 bases and 1 base, with 13 bases remaining between them. The CDR3 region is CSVGSQGSYEQYF. CDR3 DNA sequence: TGCAGCGTGGGATCTCAGGGGTCCTACGAGCAGTACTTC.